This T cell receptor beta chain was captured in a study of T cell repertoires and HLA-DP antigens. Here immunoSEQ multiplex PCR was the method, and the copy in TCRdb shows in-frame clones only, minus some. The sample consists of about 73,000 clones, around 80% of them appearing once. Study-wide results and caveats: Against one allele, clones undetected before culture averaged approximately 35%; against the other, roughly 51%.

Per germline, CDR1 LNHDA and CDR2 SQIVND (reference sequence). V gave up 8 bases and J gave up 5 bases, with 18 bases separating them. CDR3 length equals 14 residues. Untouched CD4+ T cells were bead-isolated at approximately 98% purity. As concerns this clone: Its antigen is unidentified.

This TCR was recovered from a man in his fifties or sixties in good health and CMV-seronegative. Input material: CD4+ T cells from PBMCs. The gene calls are TRBV19 and TRBJ1-1; D is unclear. The CDR3 protein is CASALPEVGTEAFF. The CDR3 coding sequence is TGTGCCAGTGCCCTCCCCGAGGTCGGGACTGAAGCTTTCTTT. The whole variable domain, filled in from reference TRBV19 and TRBJ1-1, reads DGGITQSPKYLFRKEGQNVTLSCEQNLNHDAMYWYRQDPGQGLRLIYYSQIVNDFQKGDIAEGYSVSREKKESFPLTVTSAQKNPTAFYLCASALPEVGTEAFFGQGTRLTVV.